The present entry profiles one T cell receptor beta chain with its context. Many counts were recorded for this clonotype. The specificity of this receptor is unknown. No quality values exist for individual bases; no much larger clone is one base distant. cDNA synthesis used template-switch 5'RACE with a primer carrying a 10-nucleotide random unique molecular identifier tagging each TCR transcript. Over 190 million TCR-beta sequences, covering 15-18 subjects, were produced in each sequencing run. The RNeasy kit was used to extract total RNA. The KAPA Real-time Library Amplification kit was used to amplify TCR-beta VDJ regions with primers for the TCR constant region and the 5'RACE anchor. Sample indexes and Illumina adaptors were added in a first PCR, and a second PCR then increased library yield. After Ampure bead purification, the TCR product of roughly 650 bp was size-selected on a 2% E-gel SizeSelection system. Library quality was checked on a Bioanalyzer, concentration was measured with Qubit, and libraries were quantified with the Kapa Library Quantification kit before pooling. Libraries were sequenced paired-end 2 x 150 bp on an Illumina HiSeq 2500. To increase sequence diversity, about 25-30% phiX was spiked into each library pool. The source study handled its data this way. Quality-filtered reads were processed with the UMI-based MiGEC pipeline, which removed over 75% of raw TCR sequences during error correction. VDJ genes were aligned to IMGT germline references, and clonotypes were defined by unique CDR3 amino acid sequence plus V-J genes. VDJtools evaluated clonal expansion, Shannon diversity and CDR3 relatedness (CalcPairwiseDistances, ClusterSamples); CLCbio workbench built phylogenetic trees. Clones with at least 8 unique UMIs were defined as expanded, with this threshold being based on coefficient-of-variation modelling across technical triplicates. Through fastp at Q25 and MiXCR, TCRdb rebuilt clones from the public reads, retaining in-frame beta chains. Rows merge per CDR3 protein into single entries with the most common DNA and genes. TCRdb assigned the V and J calls; the authors' analysis was not used. Across this sample there are fewer than 90,000 distinct CDR3 sequences, with about 9.3% seen only once. In total, the top ten clones hold about 1.8% of the sample.

At the junction V is shortened by 5 bases and J by 3 bases; bases outside the gene matches: 2. The germline V gene encodes CDR1 DFQATT and CDR2 SNEGSKA (reference sequence). The CDR3 runs 12 amino acids, cysteine and phenylalanine included. The entry retains the CDR3 DNA only, 36 bases that are in frame from base 1. The healthy controls were volunteers from blood banks in Maryland, USA. For the unsorted PBMC libraries, 2 million PBMCs were stored in RNAlater at -80 degrees C until RNA extraction and were used to generate the libraries. PBMCs were separated from peripheral blood using Ficoll-Hypaque density gradient centrifugation and then cryopreserved in liquid nitrogen. These data are taken from a study of neurological immune-mediated disorders (dated by TCRdb to the late 2010s). With regard to the full study: Peripheral blood TCR-beta repertoires from HTLV-I-associated myelopathy (HAM/TSP) patients, multiple sclerosis patients and healthy controls were compared by UMI-based sequencing. The 90 to 120 TCR-beta libraries covered PBMC samples along with longitudinal samples, technical triplicates, and paired sorted CD4+ and CD8+ T-cell subsets. The cohort comprised 68 subjects: approximately 15 HAM/TSP patients, around 35 multiple sclerosis patients and 20 or so healthy controls.

Overall study outcomes, separate from this receptor: No identical CDR3 amino acid sequences were found to be shared among expanded clones across subjects, suggesting that TCR-beta repertoires were private in all groups. TCR clonal expansion was greatest in HAM/TSP patients and smallest in MS patients, who ranked below even healthy controls.

The receptor comes from a man aged 40-55 years in good health. Sequenced: PBMCs. The V gene is TRBV20-1 and the J gene is TRBJ2-3, with 7 middle bases fitting TRBD2. The CDR3 region: CSARLATDTQYF. In nucleotides, the sequence is TGCAGTGCTCGACTAGCAACAGATACGCAGTATTTT.